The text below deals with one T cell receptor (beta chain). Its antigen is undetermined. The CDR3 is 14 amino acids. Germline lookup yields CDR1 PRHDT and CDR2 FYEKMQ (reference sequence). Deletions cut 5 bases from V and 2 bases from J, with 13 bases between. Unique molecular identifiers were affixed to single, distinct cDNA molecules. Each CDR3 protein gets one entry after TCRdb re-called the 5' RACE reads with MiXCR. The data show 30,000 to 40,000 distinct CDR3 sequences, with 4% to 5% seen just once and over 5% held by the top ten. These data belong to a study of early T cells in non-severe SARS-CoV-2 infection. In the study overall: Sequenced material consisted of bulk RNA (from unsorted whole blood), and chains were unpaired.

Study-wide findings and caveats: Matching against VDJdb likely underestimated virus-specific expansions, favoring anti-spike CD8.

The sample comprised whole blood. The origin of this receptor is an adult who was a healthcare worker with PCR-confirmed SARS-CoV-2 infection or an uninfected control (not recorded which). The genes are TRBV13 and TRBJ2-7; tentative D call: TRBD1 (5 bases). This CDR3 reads CASSRWGTPYEQYF. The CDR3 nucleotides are TGTGCCAGCAGCAGGTGGGGCACTCCCTACGAGCAGTACTTC.